The 20 T cell receptor beta chains in this list originate from one sample, sequenced in a study of cytomegalovirus exposure and HLA in healthy donors. The PCR contained 60 Vbeta and 13 Jbeta primers. Assay used: immunoSEQ multiplex PCR; TCRdb lists only in-frame clones, some missing. The sample carries 180,000 or so clones, 60% to 80% recorded once. The sample consisted of PBMCs. Receptors originate from a man aged 50 to 60 in good health and CMV-seropositive.

The V call is TRBV12-5, the J call TRBJ1-1; no firm D call. The ends were cut back, 4 bases at V and 7 bases at J, with 10 bases in the middle. This CDR3 contains 12 residues. Germline CDR1 reads LGHNT; CDR2 reads FRNRAP. Here the CDR3 reads CASGSFADEAFF. CDR3 nucleotides: TGTGCTAGTGGTTCATTCGCAGATGAAGCTTTCTTT.

This clone was seen more than once but under ten times. The V call is TRBV27, the J call TRBJ1-4, with a weak D call TRBD1 (6 bases). V lost 2 bases and J 7 bases, leaving 11 bases between the germline ends. The CDR3 spans 14 residues. Germline CDR1 is MNHEY and CDR2 is SMNVEV (reference sequence). CDR3 amino acids: CASSLRGGAEKLFF. CDR3 DNA: TGTGCCAGCAGTTTACGGGGGGGGGCTGAAAAACTGTTTTTT. The full variable domain, in which reference TRBV27 and TRBJ1-4 provide the parts outside the CDR3, is EAQVTQNPRYLITVTGKKLTVTCSQNMNHEYMSWYRQDPGLGLRQIYYSMNVEVTDKGDVPEGYKVSRKEKRNFPLILESPSPNQTSLYFCASSLRGGAEKLFFGSGTQLSVL.

V gene TRBV28 combines with J gene TRBJ2-1; TRBD1 is a possible D gene (5 bases). V lost 11 bases and J lost 8, with 19 bases in between. The CDR3 runs 13 residues. Germline V lookup: CDR1 MDHEN, CDR2 SYDVKM. CDR3 coding DNA: TGTGCCGTCAGGGCTCAAGGGATCTATGAGCAGTTCTTC. Translated: CAVRAQGIYEQFF.

The chain links TRBV27 to TRBJ1-2; perhaps TRBD1 as D (5 bases). The V end was cut by 4 bases, the J end by 0 bases, with 9 bases between. Germline V gene lookup returns CDR1 MNHEY and CDR2 SMNVEV (reference sequence). There are 14 residues in the CDR3. In nucleotides, the CDR3 is TGTGCCAGCAGTTCAGGGTTTGCTAACTATGGCTACACCTTC. Residues: CASSSGFANYGYTF.

The chain couples TRBV4-3 to TRBJ2-1; 8 bases align to TRBD2. The CDR3 totals 16 residues. V lost 5 bases, J lost 6 bases, and 12 bases stayed unmatched. Germline-derived CDR1 and CDR2 are LGHNA and YSLEER. DNA for the CDR3: TGCGCCAGCAGCTTCGGGTTGGCGGGGGGAAGCAATGAGCAGTTCTTC. Its translation is CASSFGLAGGSNEQFF.

The chain carries TRBV28 and TRBJ1-5; no definite D call. V lost 5 bases to trimming and J lost 4 bases, with 21 bases between them. The CDR3 totals 17 residues. Per the germline V gene, CDR1 is MDHEN and CDR2 is SYDVKM. CDR3 coding DNA: TGTGCCAGCAGTCCACAAGTCGCGGCGGTAATGAATCAGCCCCAGCATTTT. Translation gives CASSPQVAAVMNQPQHF.

The rearrangement joins TRBV10-1 to TRBJ1-4; 10 positions agree with TRBD1. V shed 2 bases, J shed 11 bases, and the junction held 5 bases outside the gene matches. Germline-derived CDR1 and CDR2 are WNHNN and SYGVQD (reference sequence). This CDR3 has 14 residues. The CDR3 nucleotides read TGCGCCAGCAGTGAGCCGGGACAGGGGAGGAAACTGTTTTTT. Translated, it gives CASSEPGQGRKLFF.

The chain employs TRBV6-6 and TRBJ1-1, with TRBD1 as a possible D gene (5 bases). The CDR3 loop spans 16 amino acids. V was clipped by 0 bases and J by 2 bases, with 13 bases between them. The germline CDR1 and CDR2 sequences are MNHNY and SVGAGI (reference sequence). The CDR3 spells CASSYSKGIRNTEAFF. The CDR3 DNA is TGTGCCAGCAGTTACTCGAAGGGGATTAGAAACACTGAAGCTTTCTTT.

This chain links TRBV30 with TRBJ2-3; TRBD2 aligns across 15 bases. This CDR3 region has 17 residues. J lost 5 bases, V lost 0 bases, and 6 bases had no gene match. CDR1 GTSNPN and CDR2 SVGIG come from the germline V gene (reference sequence). In DNA, the CDR3 is TGTGCCTGGAGTGTCACTGGACTAGCGGGAGGGGTAGATACGCAGTATTTT. It codes for CAWSVTGLAGGVDTQYF.

The chain links TRBV6-4 to TRBJ2-6, with TRBD1 matching over 7 bases. Unmatched junction bases numbered 5, after V lost 0 bases and J lost 0 bases. There are 18 residues in the CDR3. CDR1 and CDR2 (germline): MRHNA, SNTAGT. CDR3 nucleotides: TGTGCCAGCAGTGACTCGACCCCAGGGGGCTCTGGGGCCAACGTCCTGACTTTC. It encodes CASSDSTPGGSGANVLTF.

The V and J genes are TRBV19 and TRBJ1-5; no firm D call. This CDR3 has 13 amino acids. Germline V CDR1 and CDR2: LNHDA, SQIVND (reference sequence). V was shortened by 3 bases and J by 7 bases, with 10 bases between the two germline ends. In DNA form, the CDR3 reads TGTGCCAGTAGTATCGTCGTGCGACAGCCCCAGCATTTT. Amino acid sequence: CASSIVVRQPQHF.

Written as DNA, the CDR3 is TGTGCCAGCAGCCCGGGAACTGGCTATGGCTACACCTTC. It yields the protein CASSPGTGYGYTF. The chain couples TRBV27 to TRBJ1-2, with D hard to call. This CDR3 has 13 residues. Between the trimmed V and J ends, which lost 6 bases and 4 bases, there was a span of 12 bases. Germline CDR1 MNHEY, CDR2 SMNVEV (reference sequence).

The V gene is TRBV6-6, the J gene TRBJ1-6; unclear D gene. Germline V gene sequence: CDR1 MNHNY, CDR2 SVGAGI (reference sequence). V shed 4 bases and J shed 8 bases, with 15 bases lying between them. The length of the CDR3 is 15 residues. In DNA, the CDR3 is TGTGCCAGCAGTTCGGGAAAAATAACTTATTCACCCCTCCACTTT. It translates to CASSSGKITYSPLHF.

V and J are TRBV7-9 and TRBJ1-3, with 10 bases that match TRBD1. The V and J ends lost 7 bases and 3 bases, in that order; junction bases with no gene match: 6. The CDR3 has 15 residues. In germline, CDR1 is SEHNR, CDR2 FQNEAQ (reference sequence). CDR3 in amino acids: CASTDRGFVGNTIYF. The CDR3 bases are TGTGCCAGCACGGACAGGGGGTTTGTTGGAAACACCATATATTTT.

The chain employs TRBV28 and TRBJ2-1; 7 nucleotides line up with TRBD1. Per the germline V gene, CDR1 is MDHEN and CDR2 is SYDVKM. V trimming: 1 base; J trimming: 11 bases; junction bases outside the gene matches: 5. The CDR3 consists of 13 residues. CDR3 bases: TGTGCCAGCAGTTTATCCCAGGACAGGAAGCAGTTCTTC. This gives the protein CASSLSQDRKQFF.

The chain combines TRBV4-1 with TRBJ2-3; 10 bases match TRBD2. The CDR3 contains 16 residues. CDR1 MGHRA and CDR2 YSYEKL come from the germline V gene. With V trimmed by 0 bases and J by 2 bases, 2 bases remained unmatched. The CDR3 sequence is CASSQEAGGITDTQYF. CDR3 DNA sequence: TGCGCCAGCAGCCAAGAAGCGGGGGGGATCACAGATACGCAGTATTTT.

The gene calls are TRBV25-1 and TRBJ1-4; D is perhaps TRBD1 (6 bases). The germline V gene has CDR1 MGHDK and CDR2 SYGVNS. The CDR3 sequence is 12 residues long. V was trimmed by 8 bases and J by 16 bases, leaving 20 bases between them. The CDR3 is CASGNSGATRFF. CDR3 coding DNA: TGTGCCAGCGGTAACTCAGGGGCGACAAGGTTTTTT.

This clone was detected only a few times. J is TRBJ2-3 and V is TRBV6-1, with 8 bases matching TRBD2. The CDR3 totals 15 residues. Trimming cost V 6 bases and J 2 bases; bases outside gene matches: 7. The germline V gene encodes CDR1 MNHNS and CDR2 SASEGT. The DNA of the CDR3 is TGTGCCAGCAGCGTGAGCGGGGGTCTCACAGATACGCAGTATTTT. This gives the protein CASSVSGGLTDTQYF.

This clone was found once. This chain connects TRBV19 to TRBJ1-1; no reliable D call. Germline CDR1 LNHDA, CDR2 SQIVND (reference sequence). CDR3 size: 13 residues. Trimming took 5 bases from V and 3 from J, leaving 10 bases between them. The CDR3 coding sequence is TGTGCCAGTAGTGGTGGAGGCGACACTGAAGCTTTCTTT. This encodes CASSGGGDTEAFF.

The rearrangement uses TRBV2 and TRBJ2-1; 9 bases are shared with TRBD1. The CDR3 loop spans 15 amino acids. CDR1 is SNHLY, CDR2 FYNNEI, per germline. Trimming at V came to 4 bases and at J to 9 bases, leaving 10 bases not matched to a gene. CDR3 sequence reads: CASSGMGQGYIEQFF. CDR3 DNA: TGTGCCAGCAGTGGAATGGGACAGGGATATATTGAGCAGTTCTTC.